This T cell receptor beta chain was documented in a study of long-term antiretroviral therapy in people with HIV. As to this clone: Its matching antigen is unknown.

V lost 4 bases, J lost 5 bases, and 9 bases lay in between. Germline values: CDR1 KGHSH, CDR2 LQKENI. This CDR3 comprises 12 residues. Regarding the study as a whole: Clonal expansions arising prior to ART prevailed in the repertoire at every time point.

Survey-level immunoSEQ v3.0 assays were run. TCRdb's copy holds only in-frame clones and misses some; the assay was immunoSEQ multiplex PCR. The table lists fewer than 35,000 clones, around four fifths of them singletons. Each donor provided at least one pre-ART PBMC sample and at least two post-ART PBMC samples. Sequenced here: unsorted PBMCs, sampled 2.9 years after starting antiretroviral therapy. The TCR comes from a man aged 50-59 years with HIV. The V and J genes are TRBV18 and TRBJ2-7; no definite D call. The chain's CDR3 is CASSLLEDEQYF. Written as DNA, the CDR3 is TGTGCCAGCTCACTCCTGGAAGACGAGCAGTACTTC.